The following is a T cell receptor (beta chain) sequence with its context. CDR3 length equals 16 residues. The germline gives CDR1 SGHTA, CDR2 FQGTGA. V was clipped by 0 bases and J by 1 base, with 10 bases between them. TCRdb's table, derived via immunoSEQ multiplex PCR, lists solely in-frame clones and lacks some. The table shows some 14,000 clones, with 84% occurring only once. This entry is derived from a study of blood T cell repertoires in COVID-19. In the study overall: COVID-19 samples from acute and convalescent phases originated in the United States, Italy and Spain. The analysed material was cDNA or gDNA that came from T cells, B-cell-depleted T cells, or PBMCs.

The sample consisted of peripheral blood. The receptor comes from a man aged 45-65 years with active COVID-19. The chain recombines TRBV7-3 with TRBJ2-1, with a weak D call TRBD2 (5 bases). The CDR3 DNA follows: TGTGCCAGCAGCTTAACTAGCGCTTATTCCTACAATGAGCAGTTCTTC. It yields the protein CASSLTSAYSYNEQFF.